The 29 T cell receptor beta chains in this list originate from one sample, sequenced in a study of blood T cell repertoires in COVID-19. The table came from immunoSEQ multiplex PCR; TCRdb's copy has only in-frame clones and leaves some out. The table has hundreds of thousands of clones, just under 90% seen once; the top ten hold around 0.85%. The source material was PBMCs or T cells enriched from blood (not recorded which). The receptors were sampled from a man aged 50-60 years who had been exposed to COVID-19.

The V and J genes are TRBV7-9 and TRBJ1-1; no definite D call. Trimming left V 5 bases short and J 12 bases short, with 10 bases between. Germline assignment: CDR1 SEHNR and CDR2 FQNEAQ (reference sequence). This CDR3 comprises 10 residues. The CDR3 spells CASSLTAPFF. DNA for the CDR3: TGTGCCAGCAGCCTCACAGCACCTTTCTTT.

This chain uses TRBV11-2 with TRBJ2-1, with TRBD2 as a possible D gene (6 bases). This CDR3 has 15 residues. Trimming shortened V by 1 base and J by 2 bases, and 9 bases separated the two germline ends. CDR1 is SGHAT and CDR2 is FQNNGV in the germline V gene. Here the CDR3 reads CASSLAEGPYNEQFF. CDR3 DNA sequence: TGTGCCAGCAGCTTAGCGGAGGGCCCCTACAATGAGCAGTTCTTC.

The chain recombines TRBV7-8 with TRBJ2-1; 8 nucleotides line up with TRBD1. CDR1 SGHVS and CDR2 FQNEAQ come from the germline V gene. This CDR3 has 15 amino acids. Trimming cost V 3 bases and J 2 bases; bases outside gene matches: 3. The CDR3 here is CASSFHRGAYNEQFF. CDR3 coding DNA: TGTGCCAGCAGCTTTCACAGGGGGGCCTACAATGAGCAGTTCTTC.

This sequence joins TRBV18 and TRBJ1-1; D is ambiguous. This CDR3 has 14 amino acids. V shed 3 bases and J shed 4 bases, with 12 bases lying between them. The germline V gene encodes CDR1 KGHSH and CDR2 LQKENI. The CDR3 DNA reads TGTGCCAGCTCACCCCCGGAGAGAGGCACTGAAGCTTTCTTT. Its protein product is CASSPPERGTEAFF. Full variable domain (outside the CDR3, taken from reference TRBV18 and TRBJ1-1): NAGVMQNPRHLVRRRGQEARLRCSPMKGHSHVYWYRQLPEEGLKFMVYLQKENIIDESGMPKERFSAEFPKEGPSILRIQQVVRGDSAAYFCASSPPERGTEAFFGQGTRLTVV.

In its sample, this clone was seen once. This sequence joins TRBV28 and TRBJ1-1; 8 nucleotides line up with TRBD1. The CDR3 covers 16 residues. The V gene end was trimmed by 6 bases and the J gene end by 0 bases; junction bases not matched to a gene: 9. The germline V gene encodes CDR1 MDHEN and CDR2 SYDVKM. The CDR3 loop is CASRPDRGLMNTEAFF. The DNA for the CDR3 is TGTGCCAGCAGGCCAGACAGGGGCCTTATGAACACTGAAGCTTTCTTT.

This chain joins TRBV15 and TRBJ1-2, with TRBD1 matching over 10 bases. The germline V gene encodes CDR1 LNHNV and CDR2 YYDKDF (reference sequence). V gave up 3 bases and J gave up 5 bases; unmatched junction bases: 18. This CDR3 has 19 amino acids. In nucleotides, the CDR3 is TGTGCCACCAGCAGTTCCTCCGGGACAGGGGCCGCCGCCCTGTATGGCTACACCTTC. Its protein is CATSSSSGTGAAALYGYTF. Based on the CDR3 plus reference TRBV15 and TRBJ1-2, the full variable domain is DAMVIQNPRYQVTQFGKPVTLSCSQTLNHNVMYWYQQKSSQAPKLLFHYYDKDFNNEADTPDNFQSRRPNTSFCFLDIRSPGLGDTAMYLCATSSSSGTGAAALYGYTFGSGTRLTVV.

The rearrangement links TRBV28 to TRBJ2-3; 14 positions agree with TRBD2. The CDR3 is 17 residues long. With 5 bases clipped from V and 11 bases from J, the junction kept 15 bases outside the gene matches. The germline gives CDR1 MDHEN, CDR2 SYDVKM. CDR3 DNA: TGTGCCAGCAGTCCTCTTTCCGGGACTAGCGGGGGAACTAGGCAGTATTTT. Residues: CASSPLSGTSGGTRQYF.

V and J are TRBV6-5 and TRBJ2-1, with unresolved D. V dropped 8 bases and J dropped 9 bases, with 14 bases sitting between them. The CDR3 consists of 12 residues. Looked up from germline, CDR1 is MNHEY and CDR2 is SVGAGI. The CDR3 bases are TGTGCCAGCGGCTTTTTTGTCGTTGAGCAGTTCTTC. It specifies CASGFFVVEQFF.

The rearrangement uses TRBV3-1 (or the pseudogene TRBV3-2) and TRBJ1-2; 7 bases line up with TRBD1. This CDR3 is 18 amino acids long. V lost 1 base and J lost 4; bases outside the gene matches: 15. Per the germline V gene, CDR1 is LGHDT and CDR2 is YNNKEL (reference sequence). The CDR3 is CASSQGVRGGASGYGYTF. DNA for the CDR3: TGTGCCAGCAGCCAAGGAGTGAGAGGGGGCGCATCAGGCTATGGCTACACCTTC.

This clone was counted a single time. The chain joins TRBV28 to TRBJ1-2, with 10 bases matching TRBD1. The trim removed 6 bases at V and 4 bases at J, leaving 8 bases unmatched. The CDR3 sequence is 15 residues long. CDR1 MDHEN and CDR2 SYDVKM come from the germline V gene. This CDR3 reads CASSPRTGGTYGYTF. CDR3 nucleotide sequence: TGTGCCAGCAGCCCCAGGACAGGGGGTACCTATGGCTACACCTTC.

The V and J genes are TRBV4-1 and TRBJ2-1; 12 bases fit TRBD2. Trimming at V came to 4 bases and at J to 5 bases, leaving 3 bases not matched to a gene. Per germline, CDR1 MGHRA and CDR2 YSYEKL. The CDR3 extends over 15 amino acids. CDR3 region: CASSPRTSGDNEQFF. The CDR3 DNA reads TGCGCCAGCAGCCCTCGGACTAGCGGGGACAATGAGCAGTTCTTC.

The chain couples TRBV5-1 to TRBJ2-2; tentatively, D is TRBD1 (6 bases). Trimming left V 3 bases short and J 4 bases short, with 13 bases between. The CDR3 is 15 residues long. Germline V gives CDR1 SGHRS, CDR2 YFSETQ. CDR3 nucleotides: TGCGCCAGCAGCTACCGGGACATAGGCACCGGGGAGCTGTTTTTT. Encoded protein: CASSYRDIGTGELFF.

V is TRBV6-5 and J is TRBJ1-1; the match to TRBD1 covers 7 bases. The V gene's germline CDR1 is MNHEY and CDR2 SVGAGI. The CDR3 is 12 residues long. The ends lost 4 bases at V and 10 bases at J; junction bases unmatched: 6. The CDR3 spells CASSSNQGVAFF. The CDR3 DNA is TGTGCCAGCAGTTCAAATCAGGGGGTAGCTTTCTTT.

The chain is built from TRBV28 and TRBJ2-5, with 7 bases matching TRBD2. Per the germline V gene, CDR1 is MDHEN and CDR2 is SYDVKM. The CDR3 loop spans 16 amino acids. V lost 2 bases, J lost 0 bases, and 6 bases stayed unmatched. CDR3 sequence reads: CASSLGRGTDQETQYF. As DNA, the CDR3 is TGTGCCAGCAGTTTAGGGAGGGGAACAGACCAAGAGACCCAGTACTTC.

The rearrangement links TRBV5-6 to TRBJ1-3; perhaps TRBD1 as D (6 bases). CDR3 length: 14 amino acids. V gave up 0 bases and J gave up 9 bases, with 13 bases separating them. Germline V lookup: CDR1 SGHDT, CDR2 YYEEEE. The CDR3, as DNA: TGTGCCAGCAGCTTGGGCAGGGGCGCGAGCACCATATATTTT. It yields the protein CASSLGRGASTIYF. Combining the CDR3 with reference TRBV5-6 and TRBJ1-3 gives the whole variable domain DAGVTQSPTHLIKTRGQQVTLRCSPKSGHDTVSWYQQALGQGPQFIFQYYEEEERQRGNFPDRFSGHQFPNYSSELNVNALLLGDSALYLCASSLGRGASTIYFGEGSWLTVV.

This clone appeared once. The V call is TRBV5-1, the J call TRBJ1-1, with TRBD1 as a possible D gene (5 bases). The CDR3 extends over 13 amino acids. Germline CDR1 reads SGHRS; CDR2 reads YFSETQ. Trimming cost V 5 bases and J 3 bases, with 11 bases left between them. The CDR3 reads CASRPDTDTEAFF. CDR3 coding DNA: TGCGCCAGCAGACCGGACACGGACACTGAAGCTTTCTTT.

The V and J genes are TRBV7-3 and TRBJ2-6; D gene unclear. From germline, CDR1 is SGHTA and CDR2 FQGTGA. Trimming left V 4 bases short and J 0 bases short, with 7 bases between. The CDR3 consists of 15 residues. This CDR3 reads CASSSQISGANVLTF. CDR3 nucleotides: TGTGCCAGCAGCTCCCAGATCTCTGGGGCCAACGTCCTGACTTTC.

The rearrangement uses TRBV5-4 and TRBJ2-7, with TRBD1 identical over 8 bases. Germline CDR1 SGHNT, CDR2 YYREEE (reference sequence). This CDR3 has 15 amino acids. Unmatched junction bases numbered 11, after V lost 5 bases and J lost 4 bases. The CDR3 region is CASSRRTGSQYEQYF. CDR3 DNA sequence: TGTGCCAGCAGTCGAAGGACAGGGTCCCAGTACGAGCAGTACTTC.

The CDR3 spells CASSQPDNRYGYTF. The DNA of the CDR3 is TGCGCCAGCAGCCAACCGGACAACCGATATGGCTACACCTTC. The chain is built from TRBV4-1 and TRBJ1-2; D perhaps matches TRBD1 (5 bases). The V gene's germline CDR1 is MGHRA and CDR2 YSYEKL. V was cut by 2 bases and J by 5 bases, with 12 bases left in between. The CDR3 covers 14 residues.

The rearrangement links TRBV5-6 to TRBJ2-3; TRBD1 is a possible D gene (5 bases). This CDR3 contains 16 residues. Germline values: CDR1 SGHDT, CDR2 YYEEEE. V dropped 1 base and J dropped 2 bases, with 14 bases sitting between them. CDR3 sequence reads: CASSLLGQGLTDTQYF. In nucleotides, the CDR3 is TGTGCCAGCAGCTTGCTGGGTCAGGGCCTCACAGATACGCAGTATTTT.

V usage is TRBV28 and J usage is TRBJ1-4; no clear D. Trimming took 2 bases from V and 2 from J, leaving 18 bases between them. The CDR3 sequence is 18 residues long. The V gene's germline CDR1 is MDHEN and CDR2 SYDVKM. For the CDR3, the DNA is TGTGCCAGCAGTTTACCTCGGTGGGAGGTTGCTACTAATGAAAAACTGTTTTTT. Amino acids: CASSLPRWEVATNEKLFF.

The CDR3 is CASSLPRVNYGYTF. CDR3 nucleotides: TGTGCCAGTAGTCTACCGAGGGTTAACTATGGCTACACCTTC. This sequence joins TRBV19 and TRBJ1-2, with D unclear. CDR1 LNHDA and CDR2 SQIVND come from the germline V gene (reference sequence). The CDR3 contains 14 residues. Between the trimmed V and J ends, which lost 5 bases and 1 base, there was a span of 11 bases.

The V call is TRBV6-5, the J call TRBJ1-6, with D unclear. The CDR3 loop spans 15 amino acids. Germline CDR1 is MNHEY and CDR2 is SVGAGI. Between the trimmed V and J ends, which lost 1 base and 7 bases, there was a span of 11 bases. The CDR3 protein is CASSYFSRFNSPLHF. The CDR3 DNA is TGTGCCAGCAGTTACTTCTCGCGTTTCAATTCACCCCTCCACTTT.

J is TRBJ2-7 and V is TRBV3-1 (or the pseudogene TRBV3-2), with 9 bases lining up with TRBD2. The CDR3 is 15 amino acids. V trimming: 5 bases; J trimming: 4 bases; junction bases outside the gene matches: 9. Germline CDR1 and CDR2: LGHDT and YNNKEL (reference sequence). DNA for the CDR3: TGTGCCAGCAGCTTCCTAGCGGGGCAGGCTTACGAGCAGTACTTC. Translated, it gives CASSFLAGQAYEQYF.

Concerning this clone itself: This same CDR3 is encoded by further DNA sequences in the sample. The V gene is TRBV19, the J gene TRBJ2-1; D is unresolved. There are 15 residues in the CDR3. Trimming removed 2 bases from V and 0 bases from J, with 8 bases in between. Germline V CDR1 and CDR2: LNHDA, SQIVND (reference sequence). This CDR3 is CASSITGSSYNEQFF. CDR3 bases: TGTGCCAGTAGTATAACGGGTAGCTCCTACAATGAGCAGTTCTTC.

CDR3 region: CASTAGLAGGNEQFF. CDR3 bases: TGTGCCAGCACAGCCGGGCTAGCGGGAGGGAATGAGCAGTTCTTC. V and J are TRBV28 and TRBJ2-1; TRBD2 agrees at 12 bases. The J segment lost 7 bases and the V segment lost 7 bases, leaving 8 bases of the junction unmatched. CDR1 and CDR2 from the germline V gene are MDHEN and SYDVKM. This CDR3 is 15 amino acids long. Full variable domain (remainder filled in from reference TRBV28 and TRBJ2-1): DVKVTQSSRYLVKRTGEKVFLECVQDMDHENMFWYRQDPGLGLRLIYFSYDVKMKEKGDIPEGYSVSREKKERFSLILESASTNQTSMYLCASTAGLAGGNEQFFGPGTRLTVL.

The V and J genes are TRBV30 and TRBJ1-6; 7 bases fit TRBD1. The CDR3 contains 17 residues. CDR1 and CDR2 from the germline V gene are GTSNPN and SVGIG (reference sequence). Trimming at V came to 5 bases and at J to 0 bases, leaving 10 bases not matched to a gene. The CDR3 region is CAWGRDRVSSYNSPLHF. The CDR3 DNA sequence: TGTGCCTGGGGTCGCGACAGGGTGAGCTCCTATAATTCACCCCTCCACTTT.

The CDR3 protein is CASSPLGVSNQPQHF. The CDR3 bases are TGTGCCAGCAGTCCCCTGGGAGTTAGCAATCAGCCCCAGCATTTT. The chain has TRBV28 and TRBJ1-5, with no clear D. V was pared by 5 bases and J by 0 bases, with 11 bases between. Germline V gene lookup returns CDR1 MDHEN and CDR2 SYDVKM. This CDR3 is 15 amino acids long.

This clone was found once. V and J are TRBV18 and TRBJ1-4, with TRBD1 as a possible D gene (5 bases). The length of the CDR3 is 15 residues. Trimming left V 2 bases short and J 8 bases short, with 15 bases between. CDR1 and CDR2 (germline): KGHSH, LQKENI. The CDR3 DNA is TGTGCCAGCTCACCAGATTTGGACACAGGCGAAAAACTGTTTTTT. Its translation is CASSPDLDTGEKLFF.